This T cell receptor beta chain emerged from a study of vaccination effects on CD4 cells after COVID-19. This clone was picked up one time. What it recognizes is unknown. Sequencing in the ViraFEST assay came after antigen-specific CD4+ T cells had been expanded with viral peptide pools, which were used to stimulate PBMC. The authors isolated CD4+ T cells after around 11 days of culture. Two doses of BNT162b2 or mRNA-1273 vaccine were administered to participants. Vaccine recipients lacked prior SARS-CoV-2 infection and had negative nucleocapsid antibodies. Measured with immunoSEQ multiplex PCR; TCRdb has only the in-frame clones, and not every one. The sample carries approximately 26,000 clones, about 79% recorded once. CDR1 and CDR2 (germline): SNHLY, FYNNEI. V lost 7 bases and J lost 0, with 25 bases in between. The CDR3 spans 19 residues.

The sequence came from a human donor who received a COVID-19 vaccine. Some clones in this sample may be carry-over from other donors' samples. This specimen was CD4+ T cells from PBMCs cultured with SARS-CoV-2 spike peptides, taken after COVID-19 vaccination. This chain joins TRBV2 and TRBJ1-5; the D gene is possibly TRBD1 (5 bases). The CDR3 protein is CASNDGAEGLEYSNQPQHF. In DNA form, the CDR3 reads TGTGCCAGCAACGATGGGGCGGAGGGGCTAGAATATAGCAATCAGCCCCAGCATTTT.